The entry that follows covers one T cell receptor beta chain sequence. Antigen unknown. These data belong to a study of CD8+CD57+ T cells in acquired aplastic anemia. Study-level information: Sorted CD4+ plus CD8+ cells gave DNA averaging about 3.2 ug.

Study-wide findings and caveats: CD8+ Simpson's diversity did not differ significantly between patients and controls.

The CDR3 runs 13 residues. V lost 8 bases and J lost 1; bases outside the gene matches: 5. CDR1 and CDR2 from the germline V gene are SQVTM and ANQGSEA. Genomic DNA served as template for TCR beta VDJ and CDR3 profiling. MiXCR, run by TCRdb on the reads, gives a single entry per CDR3 protein. The sample contains over 200,000 distinct CDR3 sequences, around 60% of which appear only once. The clonotype was recovered from a human donor in good health. Sequences were obtained from sorted CD4+, CD8+, or CD8+CD57+ T cells (not recorded which) from PBMCs. This chain joins TRBV29-1 and TRBJ2-3; 8 bases fit TRBD1. The CDR3 region has the DNA TGCAGCAGCCCGGGACAGGGCACAGATACGCAGTATTTT. Its protein is CSSPGQGTDTQYF.